The 8 T cell receptor beta chains presented below share a single source sample, sequenced in a study of neurological immune-mediated disorders. Time point meaning: longitudinal time-point 2. TCRdb itself ran the 5' RACE reads through MiXCR, one entry per CDR3 protein. The repertoire holds some 60,000 distinct CDR3 sequences, with around a tenth as singletons. Sequencing input: PBMCs. The source of these receptors is a man aged 25-45 years in good health.

This clonotype has ten or more counts. The J gene is TRBJ1-1, the V gene TRBV25-1; D remains ambiguous. This CDR3 contains 14 residues. Germline lookup yields CDR1 MGHDK and CDR2 SYGVNS. V shed 1 base and J shed 6 bases, with 12 bases lying between them. The DNA of the CDR3 is TGTGCCAGCAGTGAATTTACAACCAAGGCTGAAGCTTTCTTT. Protein: CASSEFTTKAEAFF.

This clonotype was seen repeatedly, ten times or more. The chain has TRBV6-6 and TRBJ2-1; 9 bases agree with TRBD2. This CDR3 spans 15 amino acids. The V segment lost 4 bases and the J segment 6 bases; nucleotides outside the gene matches: 7. CDR1 MNHNY and CDR2 SVGAGI come from the germline V gene (reference sequence). The CDR3 protein is CASSSATSGANEQFF. Written as DNA, the CDR3 is TGTGCCAGCAGTTCCGCGACTAGCGGAGCCAATGAGCAGTTCTTC.

The chain recombines TRBV19 with TRBJ2-7; D unclear. Per the germline V gene, CDR1 is LNHDA and CDR2 is SQIVND (reference sequence). Between the trimmed V and J ends, which lost 6 bases and 0 bases, there was a span of 9 bases. The CDR3 has 13 amino acids. DNA of the CDR3: TGTGCCAGTAGCGGACCGTTCTCCTACGAGCAGTACTTC. It specifies CASSGPFSYEQYF.

This clonotype was counted ten times or more. The CDR3 region is CASSIKWDGGETQYF. The CDR3 DNA reads as TGTGCCAGCAGTATCAAATGGGACGGCGGGGAGACCCAGTACTTC. V and J are TRBV28 and TRBJ2-5; either TRBD1 or TRBD2 may supply D (5 bases each). Germline V gene sequence: CDR1 MDHEN, CDR2 SYDVKM. The CDR3 loop spans 15 amino acids. Trimming removed 5 bases at V and 5 bases at J, with 18 bases between.

This clonotype was detected ten times or more. V and J are TRBV7-2 and TRBJ2-1; TRBD2 matches 8 bases. Trimming took 5 bases from V and 0 from J; bases not matched to a gene: 6. Germline V gives CDR1 SGHTA, CDR2 FQGNSA. This CDR3 contains 16 residues. The CDR3 bases are TGTGCCAGCAGCGAAGCGGGAGACCTCTCCTACAATGAGCAGTTCTTC. It is translated as CASSEAGDLSYNEQFF.

This clonotype was counted many times. The V call is TRBV7-9, the J call TRBJ2-2, with a weak D call TRBD2 (5 bases). From germline, CDR1 is SEHNR and CDR2 FQNEAQ (reference sequence). This CDR3 spans 17 amino acids. The V end lost 3 bases, the J end lost 0 bases, and 14 bases lay between the germline ends. The CDR3, as DNA: TGTGCCAGCAGCTTGGCGGGTTTAGGTTCGAACACCGGGGAGCTGTTTTTT. Protein product: CASSLAGLGSNTGELFF.

This clonotype was recorded many times. The CDR3 reads CASSLAGVNEKLFF. CDR3 bases: TGCGCCAGCAGCTTGGCGGGAGTTAATGAAAAACTGTTTTTT. The chain is built from TRBV5-1 and TRBJ1-4, with D hard to call. Between the trimmed V and J ends, which lost 0 bases and 4 bases, there was a span of 7 bases. Germline V lookup: CDR1 SGHRS, CDR2 YFSETQ. The CDR3 is 14 residues long. The variable domain in full, with the rest retrieved from reference TRBV5-1 and TRBJ1-4, is KAGVTQTPRYLIKTRGQQVTLSCSPISGHRSVSWYQQTPGQGLQFLFEYFSETQRNKGNFPGRFSGRQFSNSRSEMNVSTLELGDSALYLCASSLAGVNEKLFFGSGTQLSVL.

At least ten counts were recorded for this clonotype. DNA of the CDR3: TGCGCCAGCAGCTTGGCCTCGGATGAGCAGTTCTTC. It codes for CASSLASDEQFF. This chain joins TRBV5-1 and TRBJ2-1; D gene ambiguous. Germline CDR1 is SGHRS and CDR2 is YFSETQ. This CDR3 contains 12 residues. The V and J ends lost 0 bases and 8 bases respectively, with 6 bases between them. The variable domain in full, with the rest retrieved from reference TRBV5-1 and TRBJ2-1, is KAGVTQTPRYLIKTRGQQVTLSCSPISGHRSVSWYQQTPGQGLQFLFEYFSETQRNKGNFPGRFSGRQFSNSRSEMNVSTLELGDSALYLCASSLASDEQFFGPGTRLTVL.